This record concerns one T cell receptor beta chain sequence. Its antigen is as yet unknown. Germline-derived CDR1 and CDR2 are MNHEY and SVGAGI. After removal of 2 bases from V and 9 bases from J, the junction contained 1 base not matched to a gene. The length of the CDR3 is 12 residues. The sample is drawn from a study of T cells in localized non-small cell lung cancer. Study-wide results and limits: Uninvolved adjacent lung showed peak T cell clonality, exceeding tumor. The study sequenced only one region of the tumor. As a result, intratumor heterogeneity could not be excluded and remains possible. Longer overall survival associated with higher blood T cell density; shorter survival with higher adjacent-lung clonality.

The assay was immunoSEQ multiplex PCR, and TCRdb's table has in-frame clones only and misses some. The sample lists roughly 17,000 clones, about 86% occurring once. The sequenced sample was peripheral blood, obtained before any cancer treatment. The gene calls are TRBV6-5 and TRBJ2-1, with 7 nucleotides matching TRBD2. The clonotype comes from an older male donor with stage III lung adenocarcinoma. Written as DNA, the CDR3 is TGTGCCAGCAGTTACCGGGGGGTTGAGCAGTTCTTC. This gives the protein CASSYRGVEQFF.